In this sample, the clone carrying this T cell receptor beta chain turned up a few times. The antigen remains unidentified. Researchers ran the PCR with 60 Vbeta and 13 Jbeta primers. Assay used: immunoSEQ multiplex PCR; TCRdb lists only in-frame clones, some missing. The sample shows roughly 160,000 clones, 65% to 85% of them seen only once. Trimming removed 0 bases at V and 7 bases at J, with 21 bases between. Germline assignment: CDR1 ENHRY and CDR2 SYGVKD. CDR3 size: 18 residues. This specimen comes from a study of cytomegalovirus exposure and HLA in healthy donors. Overall study results and limits: Previous analysis showed most TCR beta V segments were productive about 87% or about 30% of the time. Prediction of most subjects' HLA-A and HLA-B alleles by TCR beta sequences was reportedly accurate.

The source of this sequence is a man in his 60s in good health and CMV-seronegative. The source material was PBMCs. The J gene is TRBJ1-4, the V gene TRBV10-3, with D perhaps TRBD1 (6 bases). The CDR3 sequence: CAISESTGRQISCEKLFF. In DNA form, the CDR3 reads TGTGCCATCAGTGAGTCGACAGGTAGGCAGATTTCTTGTGAAAAACTGTTTTTT.